This T cell receptor beta chain was captured by sequencing in a study of identical twins. This clonotype showed up just a few times. From the 5' RACE reads, TCRdb called clonotypes with MiXCR, one entry per CDR3 protein. The sample lists 600,000 to 850,000 distinct CDR3 sequences, over 15% occurring once. The CDR3 has 14 residues. Germline V gene data show CDR1 as KGHDR and CDR2 as SFDVKD. V was pared by 6 bases and J by 2 bases, with 3 bases of the junction left unmatched. In addition, the sample was reused for a study of T cells expressing NK-cell markers. That work contributes: Leadership of the CD3+CD56-NKG2C+ fraction also belonged to these clonotypes in four donors.

The sequencing sample was made of PBMCs. The source of this sequence is a woman in her late teens or twenties in good health. The chain recombines TRBV24-1 with TRBJ2-7; 10 bases align to TRBD1. CDR3 sequence (DNA): TGTGCCACCAGTTGGGACAGGGGACCCTACGAGCAGTACTTC. Its protein is CATSWDRGPYEQYF.